A selection of T cell receptor beta chains follows, all from one sample in a study of blood T cells in healthy people across ages. One entry per CDR3 protein, called by TCRdb with MiXCR from the 5' RACE reads. The table records about 1.4 million distinct CDR3 sequences, approximately 59% of them present only once. What was sequenced was blood. The receptor source for this set is a man aged 18 to 30 in good health. The CDR3 runs from the conserved cysteine through the conserved F or W. The D gene is left open where the match is weak. Clone size is not always given. Where it is, it says once, few, many or a class for expanded clones.

CASSEMALNDEQFF,TGTGCCAGCAGTGAAATGGCCCTTAACGATGAGCAGTTCTTC,TRBV2,.,TRBJ2-1,14,.
CASSPPRVNTEAFF,TGTGCCAGCTCACCACCGAGGGTGAACACTGAAGCTTTCTTT,TRBV18,.,TRBJ1-1,14,.
CASRQGTYQPQHF,TGTGCCAGCAGGCAGGGTACTTATCAGCCCCAGCATTTT,TRBV27,.,TRBJ1-5,13,.
CSVEGGRSGYTF,TGCAGCGTTGAAGGGGGTAGGAGTGGCTACACCTTC,TRBV29-1,.,TRBJ1-2,12,.
CASSPRTLDNTGELFF,TGTGCCAGCAGCCCCCGTACCCTAGATAACACCGGGGAGCTGTTTTTT,TRBV14,.,TRBJ2-2,16,.
CASSSQTGGLDEQYF,TGTGCCAGCAGCTCCCAGACAGGGGGCTTAGACGAGCAGTACTTC,TRBV7-6,.,TRBJ2-7,15,TRBD1
CAIRDGTYEQYF,TGTGCCATCCGGGACGGAACCTACGAGCAGTACTTC,TRBV2,.,TRBJ2-7,12,.
CASSLFAGSSWPQHF,TGTGCCAGCAGCTTGTTCGCAGGTAGCAGTTGGCCCCAGCATTTT,TRBV5-5,.,TRBJ1-5,15,.
CASSHPGLTNGEQYF,TGCGCCAGCAGCCACCCCGGGCTCACTAATGGCGAGCAGTACTTC,TRBV4-1,.,TRBJ2-7,15,.
CASSEAPLGAQFF,TGCGCCAGCAGTGAGGCCCCTCTCGGGGCGCAGTTCTTC,TRBV10-1,.,TRBJ2-1,13,.
CASSSRPVEGYTF,TGTGCCAGCAGCTCTCGGCCCGTAGAGGGCTACACCTTC,TRBV7-9,.,TRBJ1-2,13,.
CASSLTGGPLWDEQFF,TGTGCCAGCAGCCTCACCGGGGGGCCCCTTTGGGATGAGCAGTTCTTC,TRBV11-2,once,TRBJ2-1,16,.
CASSAADSGGGYTF,TGTGCCAGCAGCGCTGCGGACAGCGGGGGAGGCTACACCTTC,TRBV9,.,TRBJ1-2,14,.
CSARDRDPPYEQYF,TGCAGTGCTAGGGACAGGGATCCCCCCTACGAGCAGTACTTC,TRBV20-1,.,TRBJ2-7,14,TRBD1
CSVLGGTGYNEQFF,TGCAGCGTTCTCGGCGGGACAGGGTACAATGAGCAGTTCTTC,TRBV29-1,few,TRBJ2-1,14,TRBD1
CASSGNQQFF,TGTGCCAGCAGTGGAAACCAGCAGTTCTTC,TRBV28,.,TRBJ2-1,10,.
CASSQHEQGYEQYF,TGTGCCAGCAGTCAACATGAGCAGGGCTACGAGCAGTACTTC,TRBV7-6,.,TRBJ2-7,14,.
CASRSPGSHEQFF,TGTGCCAGCAGAAGTCCGGGGAGCCACGAGCAGTTCTTC,TRBV5-5,once,TRBJ2-1,13,.
CSVEDDAIDSSGTEAFF,TGCAGCGTTGAAGACGACGCAATAGACAGTTCTGGCACTGAAGCTTTCTTT,TRBV29-1,.,TRBJ1-1,17,.
CSAKGLGNEQFF,TGCAGTGCTAAGGGTCTAGGGAATGAGCAGTTCTTC,TRBV20-1,.,TRBJ2-1,12,.
CTSSRGLAGTYNEQFF,TGCACCAGCAGCCGAGGACTAGCGGGTACCTACAATGAGCAGTTCTTC,TRBV4-3,once,TRBJ2-1,16,TRBD2
CASSGGYQGLYNSPLHF,TGTGCCAGCAGTGGGGGATACCAGGGGCTCTATAATTCACCCCTCCACTTT,TRBV2,.,TRBJ1-6,17,.
CASSYAPDDEKLFF,TGTGCCAGCAGTTACGCCCCGGATGATGAAAAACTGTTTTTT,TRBV6-5,.,TRBJ1-4,14,.
CASSQAPLHEQYF,TGCGCCAGCAGCCAAGCTCCGCTCCACGAGCAGTACTTC,TRBV4-3,.,TRBJ2-7,13,.